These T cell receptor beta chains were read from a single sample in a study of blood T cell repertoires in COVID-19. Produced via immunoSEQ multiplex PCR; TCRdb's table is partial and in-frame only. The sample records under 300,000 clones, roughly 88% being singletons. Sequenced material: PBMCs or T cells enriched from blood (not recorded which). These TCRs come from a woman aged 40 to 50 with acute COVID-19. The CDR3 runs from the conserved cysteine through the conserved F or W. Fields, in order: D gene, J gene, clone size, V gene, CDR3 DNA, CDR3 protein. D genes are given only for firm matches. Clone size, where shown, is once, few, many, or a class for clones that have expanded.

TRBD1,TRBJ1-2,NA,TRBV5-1,TGCGCCAGCAGCTTGCAGGGGGACTATGGCTACACCTTC,CASSLQGDYGYTF
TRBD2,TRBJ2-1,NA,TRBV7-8,TGTGCCAGCAGCTTAAGACTAGCGGGCCCCTACAATGAGCAGTTCTTC,CASSLRLAGPYNEQFF
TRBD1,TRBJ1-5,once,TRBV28,TGTGCCAGCAGCCCTGGGACAGGGGCGTCTCGCGGCAATCAGCCCCAGCATTTT,CASSPGTGASRGNQPQHF
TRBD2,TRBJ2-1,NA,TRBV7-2,TGTGCCAGCAGCTTAGTGCCTAGCGGGGGGGCGACGGCGCAGTTCTTC,CASSLVPSGGATAQFF
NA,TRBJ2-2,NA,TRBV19,TGTGCCAGTAGTGAGGGAAGAGAGATCGGGGAGCTGTTTTTT,CASSEGREIGELFF
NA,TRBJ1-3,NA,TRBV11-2,TGTGCCAGCAGCTACGACGGGAACTCTGGAAACACCATATATTTT,CASSYDGNSGNTIYF
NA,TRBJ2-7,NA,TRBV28,TGTGCCAGCCGGGGATCCTACGAGCAGTACTTC,CASRGSYEQYF
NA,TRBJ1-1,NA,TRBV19,TGTGCCAGTAGGGCGGGAAACACTGAAGCTTTCTTT,CASRAGNTEAFF
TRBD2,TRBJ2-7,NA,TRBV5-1,TGCGCCAGCCGACAAGGCGGGGGGGGGTCCTACGAGCAGTACTTC,CASRQGGGGSYEQYF
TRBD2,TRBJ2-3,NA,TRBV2,TGTGCCAGCAGTGACGGACTAGCGGGGGATGGTACGCAGTATTTT,CASSDGLAGDGTQYF
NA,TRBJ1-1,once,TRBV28,TGTGCCAGCAGTTTAAGGGGTGAAGCTTTCTTT,CASSLRGEAFF
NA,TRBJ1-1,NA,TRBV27,TGTGCCAGCAGTTTATCGAACAGAATGAACACTGAAGCTTTCTTT,CASSLSNRMNTEAFF
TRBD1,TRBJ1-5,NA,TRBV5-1,TGCGCCAGCAGCTTGGGAGACAGGGCCGGGGGCAATCAGCCCCAGCATTTT,CASSLGDRAGGNQPQHF
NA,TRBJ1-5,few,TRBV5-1,TGCGCCAGCAGCCCAGGGTTGGGGCTCAATCAGCCCCAGCATTTT,CASSPGLGLNQPQHF
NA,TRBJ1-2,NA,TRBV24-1,TGTGCCACCAGTGGTCCAAACTATGGCTACACCTTC,CATSGPNYGYTF
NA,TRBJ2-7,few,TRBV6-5,TGTGCCAGCAGAGCAGGCCAGGGATCAGTGCAGTACTTC,CASRAGQGSVQYF
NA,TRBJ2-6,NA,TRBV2,TGTGCCAGCAGTGATGAGCGAGGGGGATCGAACGTCCTGACTTTC,CASSDERGGSNVLTF
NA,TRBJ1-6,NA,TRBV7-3,TGTGCCAGCAGCGTAGACAGAAGCAATAATTCACCCCTCCACTTT,CASSVDRSNNSPLHF
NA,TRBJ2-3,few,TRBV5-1,TGCGCCAGCAGCTCCGGGGGTGGGTACGATACGCAGTATTTT,CASSSGGGYDTQYF
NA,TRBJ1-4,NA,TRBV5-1,TGCGCCAGCAGCTTGGAGTCATTGGGCCAGAGAAATGAAAAACTGTTTTTT,CASSLESLGQRNEKLFF
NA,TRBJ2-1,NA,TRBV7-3,TGTGCCAGCAGAGGCTTAGGGGATGAGCAGTTCTTC,CASRGLGDEQFF
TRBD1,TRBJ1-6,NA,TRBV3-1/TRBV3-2,TGTGCCAGCAGCCAAGGGGGACAGGGAGGTTCACCCCTCCACTTT,CASSQGGQGGSPLHF
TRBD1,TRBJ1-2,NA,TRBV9,TGTGCCAGCAGCGAGGGACAGGGTCACTATGGCTACACCTTC,CASSEGQGHYGYTF
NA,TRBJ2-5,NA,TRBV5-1,TGCGCCAGCAGCTTGTACGGGTCTCAAGAGACCCAGTACTTC,CASSLYGSQETQYF
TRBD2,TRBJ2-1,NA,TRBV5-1,TGCGCCAGCAGCTCCCGACTAGCGGGGGCCTACAATGAGCAGTTCTTC,CASSSRLAGAYNEQFF
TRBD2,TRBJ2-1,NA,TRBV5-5,TGTGCCAGCAGCAAAGGACCCAGCGGGAACCCCTACAATGAGCAGTTCTTC,CASSKGPSGNPYNEQFF
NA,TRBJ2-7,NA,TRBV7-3,TGTGCCAGCAGCCGGGGTAGCTCCTACGAGCAGTACTTC,CASSRGSSYEQYF
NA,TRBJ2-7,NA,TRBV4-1,TGCGCCAGCAGCCAAGATCTCGGGGGTGAGCCCTACGAGCAGTACTTC,CASSQDLGGEPYEQYF
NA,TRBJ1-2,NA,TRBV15,TGTGCCACCAGCAGAGATCTTAACAGCTTCTATGGCTACACCTTC,CATSRDLNSFYGYTF
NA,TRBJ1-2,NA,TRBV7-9,TGTGCCAGCAGCGCAAGCGGGGGCGGTAACTATGGCTACACCTTC,CASSASGGGNYGYTF
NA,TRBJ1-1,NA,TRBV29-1,TGCAGCGTTGGGGGCCTATGGGCTGAAGCTTTCTTT,CSVGGLWAEAFF
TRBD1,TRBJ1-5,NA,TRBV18,TGTGCCAGCTCATTATATCAACGACAGGGGGCGAACAGTCAGCCCCAGCATTTT,CASSLYQRQGANSQPQHF
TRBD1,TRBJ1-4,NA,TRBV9,TGTGCCAGCAGCGTAGCGAACAGGGGGCCGACTAATGAAAAACTGTTTTTT,CASSVANRGPTNEKLFF
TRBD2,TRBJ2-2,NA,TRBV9,TGTGCCAGCAGTCGAAAGCGGGAGCCATCCGGGGAGCTGTTTTTT,CASSRKREPSGELFF
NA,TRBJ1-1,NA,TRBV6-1,TGTGCCAGCAGTGAAGTCGGGTTGAACACTGAAGCTTTCTTT,CASSEVGLNTEAFF
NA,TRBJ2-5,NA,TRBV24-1,TGTGCCACCAGTGGAGGGGGCCAAGAGACCCAGTACTTC,CATSGGGQETQYF
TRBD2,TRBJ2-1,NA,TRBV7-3,TGTGCCAGCAGCTTACAAGCGGGGGGGCTGTATGAGCAGTTCTTC,CASSLQAGGLYEQFF
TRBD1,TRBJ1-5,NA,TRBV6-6,TGTGCCAGCAGTCCATTTAACAGGGGCCTAGTTAGCAATCAGCCCCAGCATTTT,CASSPFNRGLVSNQPQHF
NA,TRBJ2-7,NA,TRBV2,TGTGCCAGCAGACGAGATTCCTACGAGCAGTACTTC,CASRRDSYEQYF
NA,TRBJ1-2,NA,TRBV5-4,TGTGCCAGCAGCTTGGGAGGGTCTCAAACTAACTATGGCTACACCTTC,CASSLGGSQTNYGYTF
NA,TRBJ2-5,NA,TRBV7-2,TGTGCCAGCAGCCCCCGGACTGGGAGATCGGAGACCCAGTACTTC,CASSPRTGRSETQYF
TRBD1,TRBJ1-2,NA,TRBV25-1,TGTGCCAGCAGTGTACTAGGACAGGGAAGCGGCTACACCTTC,CASSVLGQGSGYTF
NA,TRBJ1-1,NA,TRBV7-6,TGTGCCAGCAGCCGGACACTGAACACTGAAGCTTTCTTT,CASSRTLNTEAFF
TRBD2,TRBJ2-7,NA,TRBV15,TGTGCCACCAGCCGAGGGACTAGCGGGAGGACCTACGAGCAGTACTTC,CATSRGTSGRTYEQYF
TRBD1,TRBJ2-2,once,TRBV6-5,TGTGCCAGCAGTTGGGGACAGGGGGCCGGGGAGCTGTTTTTT,CASSWGQGAGELFF
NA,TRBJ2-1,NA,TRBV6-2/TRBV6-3,TGTGCCAGCAGTTACTCAGGAGGGGGCGTTTTAAATGAGCAGTTCTTC,CASSYSGGGVLNEQFF
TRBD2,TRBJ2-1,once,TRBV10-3,TGTGCCATCAGTGCTAGCGGGAGCCCCCGAGAGCAGTTCTTC,CAISASGSPREQFF
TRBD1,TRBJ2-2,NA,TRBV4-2,TGTGCCAGCAGGGGACAGGGGGACACCGGGGAGCTGTTTTTT,CASRGQGDTGELFF
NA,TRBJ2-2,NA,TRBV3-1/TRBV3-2,TGTGCCAGCAGCCCCCGTGGGAGGACGAACACCGGGGAGCTGTTTTTT,CASSPRGRTNTGELFF
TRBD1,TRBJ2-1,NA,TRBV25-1,TGTGCCAGCAGTGAAAGATGGACAGGGACCGGCCATGAGCAGTTCTTC,CASSERWTGTGHEQFF
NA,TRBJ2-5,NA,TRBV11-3,TGTGCCAGCAGTTTAACAGCACAGGCCCCCCAGTACTTC,CASSLTAQAPQYF
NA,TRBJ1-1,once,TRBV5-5,TGTGCCAGCAGCTTGGTGTGGCTAGGGAACACTGAAGCTTTCTTT,CASSLVWLGNTEAFF
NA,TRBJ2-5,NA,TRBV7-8,TGTGCCAGCAGACCCCCGCGCAGGGGTCAAGAGACCCAGTACTTC,CASRPPRRGQETQYF
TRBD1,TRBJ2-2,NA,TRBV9,TGTGCCAGCAGCGCTAGGACAGGGGTAAACACCGGGGAGCTGTTTTTT,CASSARTGVNTGELFF
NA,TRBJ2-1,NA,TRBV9,TGTGCCAGCAGCACAGGGCGCTACAATGAGCAGTTCTTC,CASSTGRYNEQFF
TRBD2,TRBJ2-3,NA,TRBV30,TGTGCCTGGAGTGGAGGGAGGACTAGCGAAATCACAGATACGCAGTATTTT,CAWSGGRTSEITDTQYF
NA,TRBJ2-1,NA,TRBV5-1,TGCGCCAGCAGCTTATCTTCCGGGACTGCCGCATACAATGAGCAGTTCTTC,CASSLSSGTAAYNEQFF
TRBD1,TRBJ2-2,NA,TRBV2,TGTGCCAGCAGTTCATACCGGGACAGGGAGGTCGGCGGGGAGCTGTTTTTT,CASSSYRDREVGGELFF
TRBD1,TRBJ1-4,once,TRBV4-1,TGCGCCAGCAGCCAAGATTTACAGGGGCGTGCCGGAAGTGAAAAACTGTTTTTT,CASSQDLQGRAGSEKLFF